This passage covers 19 T cell receptor beta chains from one sample sequenced in a study of shared clonotypes between healthy human individuals (dated by TCRdb to 2018 to 2021). CD8 naive samples were CD45RO-negative cells positively selected for CCR7, giving a CD45RA+CCR7+ population that excluded TemRA cells. Library preparation employed the immunoSEQ multiplex PCR assay. As stored in TCRdb, this immuneACCESS dataset retains in-frame rearrangements with V and J assigned. A fraction of the clones does not appear; measured against another copy, unresolved V genes explain less than half of the discrepancy, and the remainder lacks a known reason. Counted in this sample were about 2.2 million clones; 85% to 95% of them appeared once. 1.5% to 2% of the sample belongs to the ten largest clones. Sequencing input: naive CD8+ T cells from PBMCs. The intended sense of this specimen's cell subset or site label: CD45RA+CCR7+. The source of these receptors is a man younger than 35 in good health. Some clones in this sample may be carry-over from other donors' samples.

CDR3 DNA sequence: TGCGCCAGCACCCCTGGCAGCACTGAAGCTTTCTTT. Its protein is CASTPGSTEAFF. The chain combines TRBV23-1 with TRBJ1-1; D not resolved. TRBV23-1 is placed among ORFs of uncertain function. V was trimmed by 7 bases and J by 4 bases, leaving 10 bases between them. CDR3 size: 12 residues.

The V call is TRBV11-2, the J call TRBJ2-1, with D possibly matching TRBD1 (6 bases). The germline gives CDR1 SGHAT, CDR2 FQNNGV. The CDR3 runs 13 residues. V was pared by 0 bases and J by 13 bases, with 13 bases between. The CDR3 DNA follows: TGTGCCAGCAGCTTAGACCCCAGGGGAACTCAGTTCTTC. Translation gives CASSLDPRGTQFF.

The chain recombines TRBV30 with TRBJ2-2; TRBD1 agrees at 7 bases. The CDR3 loop spans 19 amino acids. The J segment lost 1 base and the V segment lost 1 base, leaving 15 bases of the junction unmatched. Germline lookup yields CDR1 GTSNPN and CDR2 SVGIG (reference sequence). CDR3 in amino acids: CAWSGLQGNPNRNTGELFF. CDR3 nucleotide sequence: TGTGCCTGGAGTGGATTACAGGGGAATCCGAACCGGAACACCGGGGAGCTGTTTTTT.

V and J are TRBV27 and TRBJ1-1, with a possible D match to TRBD1 (5 bases). CDR3 length: 14 amino acids. Germline CDR1 is MNHEY and CDR2 is SMNVEV (reference sequence). V lost 2 bases and J 6 bases, leaving 13 bases between the germline ends. Here the CDR3 reads CASSLLGPRAEAFF. In nucleotides, the CDR3 is TGTGCCAGCAGTTTACTGGGGCCGAGGGCTGAAGCTTTCTTT.

The V and J genes are TRBV10-1 and TRBJ2-5, with 8 bases matching TRBD1. The CDR3 is made up of 14 amino acids. Germline V lookup: CDR1 WNHNN, CDR2 SYGVQD (reference sequence). The V segment lost 0 bases and the J segment 3 bases; nucleotides outside the gene matches: 0. The CDR3, as DNA: TGCGCCAGCAGTGAGTCGACAGGGGAAGAGACCCAGTACTTC. Translated, it gives CASSESTGEETQYF.

The J gene is TRBJ2-7, the V gene TRBV10-1; D is tentatively TRBD1 or TRBD2 (6 bases each). This CDR3 contains 15 residues. Trimming cost V 11 bases and J 2 bases, with 22 bases left between them. Germline loops: CDR1 WNHNN, CDR2 SYGVQD (reference sequence). The CDR3 region is CAPRGAGHLTYEQYF. The CDR3 bases are TGCGCCCCTAGGGGGGCGGGGCACTTGACCTACGAGCAGTACTTC.

This clone was observed a handful of times. The chain is built from TRBV29-1 and TRBJ1-3; D is uncertain. The V gene's germline CDR1 is SQVTM and CDR2 ANQGSEA. V was clipped by 7 bases and J by 0 bases, with 7 bases between them. The CDR3 has 12 amino acids. The CDR3 loop is CSARNSGNTIYF. As DNA, the CDR3 is TGCAGCGCACGGAACTCTGGAAACACCATATATTTT.

The chain combines TRBV18 with TRBJ1-5; tentatively, D is TRBD1 (5 bases). The CDR3 sequence is 18 residues long. V lost 10 bases and J 3 bases, leaving 28 bases between the germline ends. Germline lookup yields CDR1 KGHSH and CDR2 LQKENI. The CDR3 DNA sequence: TGTGCCAACTACTTAACACCCCTCTCCGACAGAACCAATCAGCCCCAGCATTTT. Translation: CANYLTPLSDRTNQPQHF.

This chain links TRBV28 with TRBJ1-6; 7 bases agree with TRBD1. Unmatched junction bases numbered 11, after V lost 4 bases and J lost 8 bases. Germline V gene lookup returns CDR1 MDHEN and CDR2 SYDVKM. CDR3 length: 16 residues. CDR3 nucleotides: TGTGCCAGCAGTTGGGACAGCTTCCACCTAGATTCACCCCTCCACTTT. Translating it yields CASSWDSFHLDSPLHF.

This sequence joins TRBV29-1 and TRBJ1-1, with 9 bases lining up with TRBD1. J was trimmed by 5 bases and V by 7 bases; bases with no gene match: 5. This CDR3 comprises 12 residues. Germline V CDR1 and CDR2: SQVTM, ANQGSEA. In nucleotides, the CDR3 is TGCAGCGGGAGGGGGACAGGGACTGAAGCTTTCTTT. It translates to CSGRGTGTEAFF.

The chain is built from TRBV5-6 and TRBJ1-3; the D is unclear. The CDR3 runs to 11 residues. Trimming cost V 4 bases and J 4 bases, with 3 bases left between them. Germline assignment: CDR1 SGHDT and CDR2 YYEEEE. The CDR3 is CASSRGNTIYF. Here the CDR3 DNA reads TGTGCCAGCAGCAGGGGAAACACCATATATTTT.

The sample holds one count of this clone. The genes are TRBV27 and TRBJ2-7; D possibly matches TRBD1 or TRBD2 (6 bases each). Germline CDR1 is MNHEY and CDR2 is SMNVEV (reference sequence). V lost 0 bases and J 2 bases, leaving 14 bases between the germline ends. The CDR3 runs to 16 residues. CDR3: CASSLSWGARPYEQYF. The CDR3 DNA sequence: TGTGCCAGCAGTTTATCTTGGGGGGCGCGCCCCTACGAGCAGTACTTC.

The chain employs TRBV10-2 and TRBJ2-3; TRBD2 agrees at 7 bases. Germline loops: CDR1 WSHSY, CDR2 SAAADI. The CDR3 is 16 amino acids. J was trimmed by 5 bases and V by 7 bases; bases with no gene match: 15. CDR3: CASNLPGVAGLDTQYF. In nucleotides, the CDR3 is TGCGCCAGCAATCTCCCCGGGGTAGCGGGCCTAGATACGCAGTATTTT.

CDR3 sequence (DNA): TGTGCCAGTGGGGACAGCCTAACCTACGAGCAGTACTTC. Translated, it gives CASGDSLTYEQYF. This rearrangement joins TRBV14 to TRBJ2-7, with 7 nucleotides matching TRBD1. Germline V gene sequence: CDR1 SGHDN, CDR2 FVKESK. Losses at the gene ends were 9 bases for V and 2 bases for J; bases not matched to a gene: 7. The CDR3 consists of 13 residues. The full variable domain, its missing parts supplied by reference TRBV14 and TRBJ2-7, is EAGVTQFPSHSVIEKGQTVTLRCDPISGHDNLYWYRRVMGKEIKFLLHFVKESKQDESGMPNNRFLAERTGGTYSTLKVQPAELEDSGVYFCASGDSLTYEQYFGPGTRLTVT.

The chain is built from TRBV6-5 and TRBJ1-1, with D uncertain. Germline CDR1 is MNHEY and CDR2 is SVGAGI. CDR3 size: 12 residues. V was clipped by 3 bases and J by 7 bases, with 9 bases between them. CDR3 DNA sequence: TGTGCCAGCAGTTATCCTCCATTTGAAGCTTTCTTT. It specifies CASSYPPFEAFF.

In this sample, this clone turned up once. The chain links TRBV28 to TRBJ1-1, with D maybe TRBD1 (6 bases). CDR3 length: 16 amino acids. CDR1 and CDR2 (germline): MDHEN, SYDVKM. V shed 3 bases and J shed 1 base, with 15 bases lying between them. CDR3 protein: CASSFLGGAGNTEAFF. Here the CDR3 DNA reads TGTGCCAGCAGTTTTTTGGGGGGCGCGGGGAACACTGAAGCTTTCTTT.

The rearrangement links TRBV7-9 to TRBJ1-2; D remains ambiguous. Germline V gene lookup returns CDR1 SEHNR and CDR2 FQNEAQ (reference sequence). The CDR3 is 12 residues long. V was clipped by 10 bases and J by 5 bases, with 14 bases between them. The CDR3 spells CATVGSAYGYTF. As DNA, the CDR3 is TGTGCCACCGTGGGTTCGGCATATGGCTACACCTTC. Based on the CDR3 plus reference TRBV7-9 and TRBJ1-2, the full variable domain is DTGVSQNPRHKITKRGQNVTFRCDPISEHNRLYWYRQTLGQGPEFLTYFQNEAQLEKSRLLSDRFSAERPKGSFSTLEIQRTEQGDSAMYLCATVGSAYGYTFGSGTRLTVV.

The chain joins TRBV5-6 to TRBJ2-5; tentatively, D is TRBD2 (5 bases). Germline CDR1 is SGHDT and CDR2 is YYEEEE. V dropped 0 bases and J dropped 5 bases, with 11 bases sitting between them. CDR3 length: 14 amino acids. The CDR3 reads CASSLVGNSETQYF. In DNA form, the CDR3 reads TGTGCCAGCAGCTTGGTCGGGAATTCGGAGACCCAGTACTTC.

The chain combines TRBV7-8 with TRBJ1-4, with D perhaps TRBD1 (5 bases). V was trimmed by 1 base and J by 4 bases, leaving 16 bases between them. Germline V gives CDR1 SGHVS, CDR2 FQNEAQ. The CDR3 has 17 amino acids. The CDR3 is CASSLERGVELNEKLFF. The CDR3 bases are TGTGCCAGCAGCTTAGAACGAGGGGTAGAGCTTAATGAAAAACTGTTTTTT.